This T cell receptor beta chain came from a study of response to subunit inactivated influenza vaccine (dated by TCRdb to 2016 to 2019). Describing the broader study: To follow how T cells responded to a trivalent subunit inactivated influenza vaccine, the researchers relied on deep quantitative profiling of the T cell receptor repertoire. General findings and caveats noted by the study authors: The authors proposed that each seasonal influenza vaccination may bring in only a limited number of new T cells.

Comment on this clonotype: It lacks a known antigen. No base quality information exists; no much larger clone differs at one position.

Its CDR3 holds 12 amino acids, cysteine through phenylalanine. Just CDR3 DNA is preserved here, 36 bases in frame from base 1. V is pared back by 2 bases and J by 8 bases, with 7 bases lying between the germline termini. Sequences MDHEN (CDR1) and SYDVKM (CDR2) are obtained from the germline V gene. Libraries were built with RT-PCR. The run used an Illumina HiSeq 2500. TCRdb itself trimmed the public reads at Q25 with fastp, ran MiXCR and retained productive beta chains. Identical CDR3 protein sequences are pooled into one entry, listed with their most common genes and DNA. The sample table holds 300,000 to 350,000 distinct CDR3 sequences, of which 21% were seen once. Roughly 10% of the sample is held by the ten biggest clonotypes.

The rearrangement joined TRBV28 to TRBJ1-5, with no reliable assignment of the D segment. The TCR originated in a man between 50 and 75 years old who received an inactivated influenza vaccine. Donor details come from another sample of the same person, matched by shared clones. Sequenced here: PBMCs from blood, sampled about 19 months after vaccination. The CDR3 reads CASSLPLEPQHF. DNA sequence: TGTGCCAGCAGTTTACCCCTCGAGCCCCAGCATTTT.